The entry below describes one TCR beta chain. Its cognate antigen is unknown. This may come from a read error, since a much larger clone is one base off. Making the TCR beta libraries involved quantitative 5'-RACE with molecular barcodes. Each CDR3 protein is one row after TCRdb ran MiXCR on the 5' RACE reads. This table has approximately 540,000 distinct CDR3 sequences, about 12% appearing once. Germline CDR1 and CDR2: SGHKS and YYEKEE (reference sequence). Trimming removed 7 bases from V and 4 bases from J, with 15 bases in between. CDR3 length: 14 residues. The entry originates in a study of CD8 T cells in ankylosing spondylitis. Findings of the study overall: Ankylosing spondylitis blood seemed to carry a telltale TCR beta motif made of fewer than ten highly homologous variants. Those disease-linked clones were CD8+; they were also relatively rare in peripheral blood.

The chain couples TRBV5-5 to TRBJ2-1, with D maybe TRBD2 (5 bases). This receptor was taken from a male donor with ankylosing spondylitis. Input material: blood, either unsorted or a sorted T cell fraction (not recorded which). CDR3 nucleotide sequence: TGTGCCAGCGGCCAGGACGGGATTTACAATGAGCAGTTCTTC. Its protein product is CASGQDGIYNEQFF.